These 2 T cell receptor beta chains were sequenced from one sample in a study of blood T cell repertoires in COVID-19. Produced via immunoSEQ multiplex PCR; TCRdb's table is partial and in-frame only. The sample lists hundreds of thousands of clones, around 84% occurring once. Sequenced material: PBMCs or T cells enriched from blood (not recorded which). Receptors originate from a man aged 25 to 40 with acute COVID-19.

The rearrangement links TRBV27 to TRBJ2-3; 10 bases agree with TRBD2. The germline CDR1 and CDR2 sequences are MNHEY and SMNVEV (reference sequence). The CDR3 is made up of 16 amino acids. After removal of 7 bases from V and 6 bases from J, the junction contained 13 bases not matched to a gene. The CDR3 bases are TGTGCCAGCACCCCCAAAAGCGGGGGGGCAGTCGATACGCAGTATTTT. It codes for CASTPKSGGAVDTQYF.

The genes are TRBV27 and TRBJ2-7; tentative D call: TRBD2 (6 bases). CDR3 length: 15 residues. Germline V CDR1 and CDR2: MNHEY, SMNVEV (reference sequence). V gave up 7 bases and J gave up 1 base, with 17 bases separating them. This CDR3 reads CASKGRGGTSYEQYF. The CDR3, as DNA: TGTGCCAGCAAAGGGCGGGGAGGTACTTCCTACGAGCAGTACTTC.